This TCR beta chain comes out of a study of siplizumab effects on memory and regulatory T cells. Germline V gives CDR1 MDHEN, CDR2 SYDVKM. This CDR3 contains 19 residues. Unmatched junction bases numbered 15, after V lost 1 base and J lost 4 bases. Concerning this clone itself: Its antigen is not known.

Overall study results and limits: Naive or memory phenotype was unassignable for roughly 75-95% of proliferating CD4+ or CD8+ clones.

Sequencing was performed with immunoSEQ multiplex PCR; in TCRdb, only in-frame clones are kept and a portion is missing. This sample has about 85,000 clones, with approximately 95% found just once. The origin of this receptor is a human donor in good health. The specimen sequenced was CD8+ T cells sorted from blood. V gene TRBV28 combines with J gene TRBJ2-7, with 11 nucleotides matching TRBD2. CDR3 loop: CASSLSTGTSGPRGYEQYF. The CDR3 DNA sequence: TGTGCCAGCAGTTTATCAACCGGGACTAGCGGCCCCAGGGGGTACGAGCAGTACTTC.